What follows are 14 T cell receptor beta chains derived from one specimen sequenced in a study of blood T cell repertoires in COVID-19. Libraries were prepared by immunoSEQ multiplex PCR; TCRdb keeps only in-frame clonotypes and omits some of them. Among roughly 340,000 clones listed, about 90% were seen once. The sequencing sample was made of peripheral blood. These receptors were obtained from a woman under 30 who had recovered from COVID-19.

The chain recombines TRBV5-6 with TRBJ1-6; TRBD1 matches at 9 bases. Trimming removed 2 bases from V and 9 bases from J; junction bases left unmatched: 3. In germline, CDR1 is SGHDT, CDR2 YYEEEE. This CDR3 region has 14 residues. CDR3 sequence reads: CASSFTDRGSPLHF. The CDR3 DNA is TGTGCCAGCAGCTTCACGGACAGGGGTTCACCCCTCCACTTT.

The CDR3 reads CASSPPGGGEKLFF. In DNA form, the CDR3 reads TGTGCCAGCAGCCCCCCAGGGGGCGGTGAAAAACTGTTTTTT. The chain has TRBV3-1 (or the pseudogene TRBV3-2) and TRBJ1-4, with 8 bases lining up with TRBD1. Unmatched junction bases numbered 5, after V lost 4 bases and J lost 7 bases. CDR3 length: 14 amino acids. From germline, CDR1 is LGHDT and CDR2 YNNKEL (reference sequence).

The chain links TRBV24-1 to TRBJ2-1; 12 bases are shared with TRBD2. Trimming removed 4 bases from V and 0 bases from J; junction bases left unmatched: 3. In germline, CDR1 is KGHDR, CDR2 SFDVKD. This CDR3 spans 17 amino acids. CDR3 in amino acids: CATSELTSGSSYNEQFF. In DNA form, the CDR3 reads TGTGCCACCAGTGAACTGACTAGCGGGAGCTCCTACAATGAGCAGTTCTTC.

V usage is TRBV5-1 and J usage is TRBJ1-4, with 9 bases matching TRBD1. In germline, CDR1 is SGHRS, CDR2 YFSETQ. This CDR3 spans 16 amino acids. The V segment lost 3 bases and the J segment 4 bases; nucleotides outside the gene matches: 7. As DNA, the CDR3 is TGCGCCAGCAGCTCGGGACAGGGTGGTGGTAATGAAAAACTGTTTTTT. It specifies CASSSGQGGGNEKLFF.

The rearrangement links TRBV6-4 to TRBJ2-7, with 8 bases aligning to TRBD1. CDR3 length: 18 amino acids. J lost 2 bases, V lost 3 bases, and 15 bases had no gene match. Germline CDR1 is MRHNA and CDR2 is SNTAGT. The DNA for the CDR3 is TGTGCCAGCAGTGAACCCCCCGAACAGGGGGGAATTACCTACGAGCAGTACGTC. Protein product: CASSEPPEQGGITYEQYV.

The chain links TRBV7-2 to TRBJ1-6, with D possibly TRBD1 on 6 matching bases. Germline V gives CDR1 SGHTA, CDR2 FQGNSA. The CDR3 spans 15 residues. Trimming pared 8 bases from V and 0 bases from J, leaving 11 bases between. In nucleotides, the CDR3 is TGTGCCAGCCAGGGGTGGAGCTCCTATAATTCACCCCTCCACTTT. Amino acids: CASQGWSSYNSPLHF.

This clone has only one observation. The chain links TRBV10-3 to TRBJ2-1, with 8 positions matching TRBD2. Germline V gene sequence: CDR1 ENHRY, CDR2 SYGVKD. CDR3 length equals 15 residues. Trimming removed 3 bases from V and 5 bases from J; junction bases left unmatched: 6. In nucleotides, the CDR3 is TGTGCCATCAGTGACTCGGGAGGGAAAGACAATGAGCAGTTCTTC. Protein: CAISDSGGKDNEQFF.

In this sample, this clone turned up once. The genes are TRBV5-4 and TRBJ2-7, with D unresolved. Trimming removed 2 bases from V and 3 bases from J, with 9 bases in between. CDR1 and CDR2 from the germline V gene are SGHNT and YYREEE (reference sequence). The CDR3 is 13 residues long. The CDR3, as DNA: TGTGCCAGCAGCTTTGGGCAAATCTACGAGCAGTACGTC. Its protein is CASSFGQIYEQYV.

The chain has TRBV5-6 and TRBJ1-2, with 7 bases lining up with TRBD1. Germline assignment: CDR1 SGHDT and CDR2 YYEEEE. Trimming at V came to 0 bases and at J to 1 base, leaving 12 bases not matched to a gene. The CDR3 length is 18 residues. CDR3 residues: CASSLEGATGTINYGYTF. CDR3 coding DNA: TGTGCCAGCAGCTTGGAGGGGGCCACGGGAACAATTAACTATGGCTACACCTTC.

CDR3 nucleotide sequence: TGTGCCAGCCCGGGGGAGAGGAACACCGGGGAGCTGTTTTTT. It yields the protein CASPGERNTGELFF. The J gene is TRBJ2-2, the V gene TRBV6-5, with D possibly being TRBD2 (6 bases). The CDR3 length is 14 residues. V lost 8 bases and J 1 base, leaving 11 bases between the germline ends. Germline CDR1 is MNHEY and CDR2 is SVGAGI.

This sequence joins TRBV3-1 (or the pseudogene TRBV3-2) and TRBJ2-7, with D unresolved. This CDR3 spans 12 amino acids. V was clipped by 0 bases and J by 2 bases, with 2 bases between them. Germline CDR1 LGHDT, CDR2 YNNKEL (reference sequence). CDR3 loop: CASSQDTYEQYV. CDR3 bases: TGTGCCAGCAGCCAAGATACCTACGAGCAGTACGTC.

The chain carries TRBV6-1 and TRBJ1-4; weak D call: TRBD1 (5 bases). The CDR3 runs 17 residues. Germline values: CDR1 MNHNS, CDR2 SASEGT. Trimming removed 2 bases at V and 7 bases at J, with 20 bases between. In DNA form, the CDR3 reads TGTGCCAGCAGTGAATTAGTTCGGGGGACCTTAAGTGAAAAACTGTTTTTT. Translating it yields CASSELVRGTLSEKLFF.

CDR3 DNA sequence: TGTGCCAGCTCACCACGAACAGGGAGTGGTGGCTACACCTTC. This sequence encodes CASSPRTGSGGYTF. The chain joins TRBV18 to TRBJ1-2; maybe TRBD1 (6 bases). Trimming took off 1 base at V and 7 bases at J, with 13 bases between the two ends. The CDR3 runs 14 residues. Germline V gene data show CDR1 as KGHSH and CDR2 as LQKENI.

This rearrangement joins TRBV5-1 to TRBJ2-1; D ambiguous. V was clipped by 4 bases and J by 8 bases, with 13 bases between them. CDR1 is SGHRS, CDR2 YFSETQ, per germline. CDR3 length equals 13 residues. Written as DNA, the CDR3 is TGCGCCAGCAGCATTGGCCTCCCCGATGAGCAGTTCTTC. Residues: CASSIGLPDEQFF.